This section outlines one T cell receptor beta chain sequence together with its context. As yet, its antigen is unknown. The V gene lost 4 bases and the J gene lost 0 bases, with 13 bases spanning the gap. The CDR3 is 16 amino acids. The germline CDR1 and CDR2 sequences are KGHSH and LQKENI. From RNA transcripts, TCR beta CDR3 regions were amplified. Carried out on the TCR CDR3, a first-round RT-PCR used the HTBI primer set. Using its own MiXCR run on the multiplex PCR reads, TCRdb lists one record per CDR3 protein. The sample holds under 350,000 distinct CDR3 sequences, roughly 21% seen once. This sample was included in a study of T cells in Graves' hyperthyroidism and ophthalmopathy. No ophthalmopathy progression within 18 months constituted stable Graves' hyperthyroidism. Whole-study findings and limits: Appearing also in blood were most of the thyroid clonotypes expanded above 0.001.

The chain combines TRBV18 with TRBJ2-4; D gene ambiguous. The TCR comes from a woman aged 50 to 60 with Graves' hyperthyroidism. Sequenced material: blood. The CDR3 DNA is TGTGCCAGCTCACTTTCCCGACAAATAGCCAAAAACATTCAGTACTTC. It is translated as CASSLSRQIAKNIQYF.